This is a list of T cell receptor beta chains from one sample in a study of T cells in Graves' hyperthyroidism and ophthalmopathy. A single record per CDR3 protein comes from TCRdb applying MiXCR to the multiplex PCR reads. The sample consists of 300,000 to 350,000 distinct CDR3 sequences, roughly 13% of them appearing once. The specimen was blood. Receptor source: a woman in her twenties or thirties with Graves' hyperthyroidism. The CDR3 runs from the conserved cysteine through the conserved F or W. D genes are given only for firm matches. Some rows mark clone size as missing; the rest say once, few, many or name a class of expanded clone.

J,size,D,V,DNA,CDR3
TRBJ2-1,many,TRBD2,TRBV6-1,TGTGCCAGCAGTTCCCCTCAGCGGGAGGGCTCTGTATACAATGAGCAGTTCTTC,CASSSPQREGSVYNEQFF
TRBJ2-5,NA,TRBD2,TRBV20-1,TGCAGTGCTAGAAGTTATAGCGGGGGAGAAGAGACCCAGTACTTC,CSARSYSGGEETQYF
TRBJ2-1,many,TRBD2,TRBV2,TGTGCCAGCAGTGAAGTTTCTAGCGGGAGCGGTGAGCAGTTCTTC,CASSEVSSGSGEQFF
TRBJ1-1,many,TRBD1,TRBV20-1,TGCAGTGCTACACAGGGGGGGATAGTGAACACTGAAGCTTTCTTT,CSATQGGIVNTEAFF
TRBJ2-2,many,TRBD2,TRBV27,TGTGCCAGCAGTTTACTCTGGGGGGGCGGGGAGCTGTTTTTT,CASSLLWGGGELFF
TRBJ1-2,few,TRBD1,TRBV9,TGTGCCAGCAACCTTGGGGGACAGGGAAATAACTATGGCTACACCTTC,CASNLGGQGNNYGYTF
TRBJ1-1,NA,NA,TRBV12-3/TRBV12-4,TGTGCCAGCAGTGAGTCGGGGGGCGCGACTGAAGCTTTCTTT,CASSESGGATEAFF
TRBJ2-2,many,NA,TRBV7-9,TGTGCCAGCAGCCTCCGGGGCACCGGGGAGCTGTTTTTT,CASSLRGTGELFF
TRBJ2-1,few,TRBD1,TRBV20-1,TGCAGTGCTAGAAGGGAGTCGGGACAGTTACTATACAATGAGCAGTTCTTC,CSARRESGQLLYNEQFF
TRBJ2-1,few,TRBD1,TRBV5-5,TGTGCCAGCAGCTCGGACAGGGTTCTTGAGCAGTTCTTC,CASSSDRVLEQFF
TRBJ2-7,many,TRBD2,TRBV11-2,TGTGCCAGCAGCGGCCAGGGGACTAGCGGAACCTACGAGCAGTACTTC,CASSGQGTSGTYEQYF
TRBJ1-1,NA,NA,TRBV30,TGTGCCTGGAGGACCCCTCGCACTGAAGCTTTCTTT,CAWRTPRTEAFF
TRBJ1-5,few,TRBD1,TRBV24-1,TGTGCCACCAGTGAGGGGACAGGGGGGCCAAGCAATCAGCCCCAGCATTTT,CATSEGTGGPSNQPQHF
TRBJ2-1,few,NA,TRBV7-9,TGTGCCAGCAGCCTCGGGAAGAGCTCCTACAATGAGCAGTTCTTC,CASSLGKSSYNEQFF
TRBJ2-2,few,NA,TRBV24-1,TGTGCCACAAGCAGCCCCCGGGACACCGGGGAGCTGTTTTTT,CATSSPRDTGELFF
TRBJ2-7,few,TRBD2,TRBV6-2/TRBV6-3,TGTGCCAGCAGTCGACTAGCGGGAGTGAGCTACGAGCAGTACTTC,CASSRLAGVSYEQYF
TRBJ2-7,few,TRBD2,TRBV7-9,TGTGCCAGCAGCTTAGTGGGACTAGCGCTTGAGGAGCAGTACTTC,CASSLVGLALEEQYF
TRBJ1-5,NA,NA,TRBV28,TGTGCCAGCAGTTTTAGGGACGGGAGCAATCAGCCCCAGCATTTT,CASSFRDGSNQPQHF
TRBJ1-2,many,NA,TRBV5-1,TGCGCCAGTACCCCGAGGACCCCGGAGGGTGGCTACACCTTC,CASTPRTPEGGYTF
TRBJ1-2,many,NA,TRBV6-2/TRBV6-3,TGTGCCAGCACCCTTACTACTAACTATGGCTACACCTTC,CASTLTTNYGYTF
TRBJ2-2,many,NA,TRBV28,TGTGCCAGCAGTTCCGCCCCCGGGTTAGGTTTGGGGGAGCTGTTTTTT,CASSSAPGLGLGELFF
TRBJ1-5,NA,TRBD1,TRBV15,TGTGCCACCAGCAGCCCTGGTGACAGGGTGAATTGGAATAGCAATCAGCCCCAGCATTTT,CATSSPGDRVNWNSNQPQHF
TRBJ1-4,NA,NA,TRBV12-3/TRBV12-4,TGTGCCAGCAGTCCGATTAGACGGTGGAGGGGTGAAAAACTGTTTTTT,CASSPIRRWRGEKLFF
TRBJ2-3,many,NA,TRBV20-1,TGCAGTGCCAGCCGTTCGGGGGCCATAGATCCCACAGATACGCAGTATTTT,CSASRSGAIDPTDTQYF
TRBJ2-3,many,NA,TRBV20-1,TGCAGTGCCGAGACTTCCGCGATCCCCTACACGCAGTATTTT,CSAETSAIPYTQYF
TRBJ2-1,NA,TRBD2,TRBV30,TGTGCCTGGAGTGTTGGTATAGCGGGAGAGTACAATGAGCAGTTCTTC,CAWSVGIAGEYNEQFF
TRBJ2-1,many,NA,TRBV28,TGTGCCAGCAGTTCTGCTCTCCGCGGACCTGTGCAGTTCTTC,CASSSALRGPVQFF
TRBJ2-6,few,TRBD1,TRBV27,TGTGCCAGCAGCCGGGACAGGGAGACCTCTGGGGCCAACGTCCTGACTTTC,CASSRDRETSGANVLTF
TRBJ2-7,NA,TRBD2,TRBV20-1,TGCAGTGCTAGGGGGGCTAGCGGGGGTTACGAGCAGTACTTC,CSARGASGGYEQYF
TRBJ1-2,many,NA,TRBV6-1,TGTGCCAGTCTGTCTGGACGGATGATAGACGGCTACACCTTC,CASLSGRMIDGYTF
TRBJ1-6,many,NA,TRBV11-1,TGTGCCAGCAGCCTTGGAGGATCCAATTCACCCCTCCACTTT,CASSLGGSNSPLHF
TRBJ2-1,NA,NA,TRBV20-1,TGCAGTGCTAGGTTTCTTAGCTCCTACAATGAGCAGTTCTTC,CSARFLSSYNEQFF
TRBJ2-7,few,NA,TRBV29-1,TGCAGCGTCCGCCGGGACTACGAGCAGTACTTC,CSVRRDYEQYF
TRBJ2-3,many,TRBD2,TRBV5-6,TGTGCCAGCAGCTTGATCGGCGGGAGAACAGCAGATACGCAGTATTTT,CASSLIGGRTADTQYF
TRBJ2-7,NA,TRBD2,TRBV5-1,TGCGCCAGCAGCTTGGGTTGGCGGGGGAGCATCTACGAGCAGTACTTC,CASSLGWRGSIYEQYF
TRBJ2-5,few,NA,TRBV11-2,TGTGCCAGCAGGGAGGGTCCAATTCAGCACTTC,CASREGPIQHF
TRBJ2-1,many,TRBD2,TRBV20-1,TGCAGTGCTAGAGATCGACTAGCGGGAGGCCATGAGCAGTTCTTC,CSARDRLAGGHEQFF
TRBJ2-7,NA,TRBD1,TRBV6-5,TGTGCCACCACACCCGGGACAGGGTCGCCCTACGAGCAGTACTTC,CATTPGTGSPYEQYF
TRBJ1-2,many,NA,TRBV6-1,TGTGCCAGCGGGTCCGACGCGTACTATGGCTACACCTTC,CASGSDAYYGYTF
TRBJ1-5,many,NA,TRBV11-3,TGTGCCAGCAGCTTAGATGAGAGCGGGTGGGACCATCAGCCCCAGCATTTT,CASSLDESGWDHQPQHF
TRBJ2-3,many,TRBD2,TRBV27,TGTGCCAGCAGTTTGAGCGGGAGGGCACCCACAGATACGCAGTATTTT,CASSLSGRAPTDTQYF
TRBJ2-5,NA,NA,TRBV27,TGTGCCACCCGACCGACAGCAGAACAAGAGACCCAGTACTTC,CATRPTAEQETQYF
TRBJ2-7,many,NA,TRBV6-1,TGTGCCACCTGGGCGGGGTATTCCTACGAGCAGTACTTC,CATWAGYSYEQYF
TRBJ2-5,many,NA,TRBV7-3,TGTGCCAGCAGCCCGACAGGAGCGCAAGAGACCCAGTACTTC,CASSPTGAQETQYF
TRBJ2-3,few,TRBD2,TRBV6-6,TGTGCCAGCAGTTACTCGACCCCTAGCGGGAGGGTGAGAGATACGCAGTATTTT,CASSYSTPSGRVRDTQYF
TRBJ1-5,many,TRBD1,TRBV19,TGTGCCAGTAGTACCAGGGGGGTTGATCAGCCCCAGCATTTT,CASSTRGVDQPQHF
TRBJ1-5,many,NA,TRBV11-2,TGTGCCAGCAGTCCGGACTCGTATCAGCCCCAGCATTTT,CASSPDSYQPQHF
TRBJ1-2,NA,NA,TRBV12-3/TRBV12-4,TGTGCCAGCAGTTTAGGAGTAAACTATGGCTACACCTTC,CASSLGVNYGYTF
TRBJ2-3,few,TRBD1,TRBV28,TGTGCCAGCTCCGTGACAGGGCAAACAGATACGCAGTATTTT,CASSVTGQTDTQYF
TRBJ2-7,NA,TRBD2,TRBV20-1,TGCAGTGCTTATCAGACTAGCGGGACTTCCTACGAGCAGTACTTC,CSAYQTSGTSYEQYF
TRBJ2-1,few,NA,TRBV5-1,TGCGCCAGCAGCTTGGAAACAGCCCCCGAGGATGAGCAGTTCTTC,CASSLETAPEDEQFF
TRBJ2-1,few,NA,TRBV5-5,TGTGCCAGCAGCTTCTTAAGTTTTCCAGGGGGGAGCTCCTACAATGAGCAGTTCTTC,CASSFLSFPGGSSYNEQFF
TRBJ1-5,few,NA,TRBV27,TGTGCCAGCAGTTTAGGGTCCTATAGCAATCAGCCCCAGCATTTT,CASSLGSYSNQPQHF
TRBJ2-1,NA,NA,TRBV3-1,TGTGCCAGCAGCTCCCCCCCGATGGACGTCAATGAGCAGTTCTTC,CASSSPPMDVNEQFF
TRBJ1-2,many,NA,TRBV7-9,TGTGCCAGCAGCGAACGACCTTGGACAGACTATGGCTACACCTTC,CASSERPWTDYGYTF
TRBJ1-5,many,TRBD1,TRBV7-2,TGTGCCAGCAGAAAGACAGGGGGTCAGCCCCAGCATTTT,CASRKTGGQPQHF